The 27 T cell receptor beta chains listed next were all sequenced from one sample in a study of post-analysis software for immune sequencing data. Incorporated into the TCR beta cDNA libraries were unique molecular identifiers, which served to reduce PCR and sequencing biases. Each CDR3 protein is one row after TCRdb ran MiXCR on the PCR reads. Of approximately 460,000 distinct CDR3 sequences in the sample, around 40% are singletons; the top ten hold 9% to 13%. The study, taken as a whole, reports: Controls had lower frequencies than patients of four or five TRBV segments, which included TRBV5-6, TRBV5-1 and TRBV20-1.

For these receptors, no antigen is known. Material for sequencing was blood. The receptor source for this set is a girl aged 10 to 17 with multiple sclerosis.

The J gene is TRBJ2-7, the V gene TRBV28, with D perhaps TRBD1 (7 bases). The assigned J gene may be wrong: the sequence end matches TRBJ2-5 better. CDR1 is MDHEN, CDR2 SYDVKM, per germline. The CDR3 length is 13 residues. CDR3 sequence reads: CASRRGPSETQYF. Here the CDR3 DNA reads TGTGCCAGTAGGAGGGGGCCGTCAGAGACCCAGTACTTC.

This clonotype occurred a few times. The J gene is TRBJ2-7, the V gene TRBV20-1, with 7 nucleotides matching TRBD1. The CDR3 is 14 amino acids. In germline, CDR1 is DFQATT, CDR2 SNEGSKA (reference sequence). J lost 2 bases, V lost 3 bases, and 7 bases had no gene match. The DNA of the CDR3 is TGCAGTGCTAGCGTGTGGGACAGTCCCTACGAGCAGTACTTC. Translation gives CSASVWDSPYEQYF.

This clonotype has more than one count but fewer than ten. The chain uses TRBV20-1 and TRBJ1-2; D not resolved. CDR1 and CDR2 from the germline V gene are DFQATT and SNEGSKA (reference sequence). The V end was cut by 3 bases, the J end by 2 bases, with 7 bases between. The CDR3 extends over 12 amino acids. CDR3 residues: CSARRGNYGYTF. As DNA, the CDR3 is TGCAGTGCTAGGCGGGGAAACTATGGCTACACCTTC.

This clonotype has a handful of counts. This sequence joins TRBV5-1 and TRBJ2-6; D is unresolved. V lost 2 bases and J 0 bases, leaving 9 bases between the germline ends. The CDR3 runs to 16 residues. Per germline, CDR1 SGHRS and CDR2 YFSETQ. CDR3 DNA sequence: TGCGCCAGCAGCTTCCGACTTGTCTCTGGGGCCAACGTCCTGACTTTC. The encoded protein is CASSFRLVSGANVLTF.

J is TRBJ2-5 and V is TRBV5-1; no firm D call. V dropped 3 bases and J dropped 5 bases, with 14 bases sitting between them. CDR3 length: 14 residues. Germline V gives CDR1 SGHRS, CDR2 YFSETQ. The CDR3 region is CASSSGQVGETQYF. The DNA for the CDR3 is TGCGCCAGCAGCTCGGGCCAAGTTGGGGAGACCCAGTACTTC. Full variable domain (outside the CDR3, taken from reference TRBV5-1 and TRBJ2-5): KAGVTQTPRYLIKTRGQQVTLSCSPISGHRSVSWYQQTPGQGLQFLFEYFSETQRNKGNFPGRFSGRQFSNSRSEMNVSTLELGDSALYLCASSSGQVGETQYFGPGTRLLVL.

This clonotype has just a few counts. The CDR3 DNA follows: TGCGCCAGCAGCGCCTTAGTACTGAACACTGAAGCTTTCTTT. Its translation is CASSALVLNTEAFF. The chain joins TRBV5-1 to TRBJ1-1; D is undetermined. The CDR3 has 14 amino acids. The V gene's germline CDR1 is SGHRS and CDR2 YFSETQ. V was clipped by 4 bases and J by 0 bases, with 10 bases between them.

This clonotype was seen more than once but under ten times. CDR3 amino acids: CASSLDGTDNNEQFF. Here the CDR3 DNA reads TGTGCCAGCAGCTTAGATGGGACTGACAACAATGAGCAGTTCTTC. This chain uses TRBV11-2 with TRBJ2-1, with TRBD2 as a possible D gene (6 bases). V was pared by 0 bases and J by 5 bases, with 11 bases between. The CDR3 is made up of 15 amino acids. Looked up from germline, CDR1 is SGHAT and CDR2 is FQNNGV.

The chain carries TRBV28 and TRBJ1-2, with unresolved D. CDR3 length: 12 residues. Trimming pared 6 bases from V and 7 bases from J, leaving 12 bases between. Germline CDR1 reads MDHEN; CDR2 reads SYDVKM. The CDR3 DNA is TGTGCCAGCAGAACGGGAGGGTTTGGCTACACCTTC. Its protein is CASRTGGFGYTF.

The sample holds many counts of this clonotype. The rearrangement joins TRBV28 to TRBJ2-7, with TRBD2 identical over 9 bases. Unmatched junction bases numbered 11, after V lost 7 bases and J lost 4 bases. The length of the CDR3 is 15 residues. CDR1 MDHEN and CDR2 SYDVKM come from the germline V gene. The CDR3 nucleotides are TGTGCCAGCACCGATCCGGGACTAGCTCGGTACGAGCAGTACTTC. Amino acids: CASTDPGLARYEQYF.

The CDR3 coding sequence is TGTGCCAGCAGTTGGATTAGGGACCGAGTGGCTGGCTACACCTTC. Residues: CASSWIRDRVAGYTF. The genes are TRBV6-2 or TRBV6-3 and TRBJ1-2; weak D call: TRBD1 (5 bases). Germline V gives CDR1 MNHEY, CDR2 SVGEGT. V shed 4 bases and J shed 7 bases, with 19 bases lying between them. The CDR3 contains 15 residues.

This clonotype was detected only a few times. The DNA for the CDR3 is TGCAGTGCCACCGACAGGCCGCGTGGTACGCAGTATTTT. The encoded protein is CSATDRPRGTQYF. V is TRBV20-1 and J is TRBJ2-3; a weak D match, TRBD1 (6 bases). Germline loops: CDR1 DFQATT, CDR2 SNEGSKA (reference sequence). CDR3 length: 13 amino acids. V lost 6 bases and J lost 8, with 18 bases in between.

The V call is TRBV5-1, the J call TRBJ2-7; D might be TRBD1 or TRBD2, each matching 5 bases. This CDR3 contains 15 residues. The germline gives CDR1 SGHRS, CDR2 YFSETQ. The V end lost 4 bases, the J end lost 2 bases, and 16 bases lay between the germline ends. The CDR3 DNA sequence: TGCGCCAGCAGCAGCCAGTCGGGACCAGCCTACGAGCAGTACTTC. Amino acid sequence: CASSSQSGPAYEQYF.

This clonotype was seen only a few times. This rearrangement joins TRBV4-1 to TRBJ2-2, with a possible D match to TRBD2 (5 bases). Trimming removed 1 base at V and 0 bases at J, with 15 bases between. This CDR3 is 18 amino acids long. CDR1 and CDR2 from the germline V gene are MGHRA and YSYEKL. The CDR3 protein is CASSQGGSEGANTGELFF. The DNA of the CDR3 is TGCGCCAGCAGCCAAGGCGGGTCAGAGGGCGCGAACACCGGGGAGCTGTTTTTT.

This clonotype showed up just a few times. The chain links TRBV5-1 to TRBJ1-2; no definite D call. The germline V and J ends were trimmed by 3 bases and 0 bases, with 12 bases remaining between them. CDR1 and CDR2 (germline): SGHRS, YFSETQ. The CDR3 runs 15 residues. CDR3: CASSSRTATNYGYTF. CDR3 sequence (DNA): TGCGCCAGCAGCTCCCGGACGGCTACTAACTATGGCTACACCTTC.

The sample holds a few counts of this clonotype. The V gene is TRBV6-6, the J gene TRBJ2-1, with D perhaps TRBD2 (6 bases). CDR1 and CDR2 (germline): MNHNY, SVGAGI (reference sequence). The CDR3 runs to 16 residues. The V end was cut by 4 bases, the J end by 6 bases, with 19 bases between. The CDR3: CASSSRAGGPSNEQFF. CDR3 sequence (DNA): TGTGCCAGCAGTTCCCGGGCTGGAGGGCCCAGCAATGAGCAGTTCTTC.

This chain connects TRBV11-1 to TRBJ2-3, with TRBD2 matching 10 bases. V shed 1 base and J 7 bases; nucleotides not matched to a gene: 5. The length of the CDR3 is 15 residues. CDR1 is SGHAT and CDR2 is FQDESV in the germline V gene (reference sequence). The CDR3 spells CASSLVTSGLNTQYF. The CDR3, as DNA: TGTGCCAGCAGCTTAGTGACTAGCGGGCTAAATACGCAGTATTTT.

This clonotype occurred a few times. The CDR3 reads CASSSVTGHPSYEQYF. The CDR3 DNA sequence: TGTGCCAGCAGCTCCGTCACGGGACACCCCTCCTACGAGCAGTACTTC. The V gene is TRBV7-9, the J gene TRBJ2-7; maybe TRBD1 (6 bases). Between the trimmed V and J ends, which lost 4 bases and 0 bases, there was a span of 16 bases. Germline lookup yields CDR1 SEHNR and CDR2 FQNEAQ (reference sequence). The CDR3 spans 16 residues.

CDR3 bases: TGTGCCAGCAGTTCTACAGAGGATCAAGAGACCCAGTACTTC. It is translated as CASSSTEDQETQYF. The chain has TRBV7-8 and TRBJ2-5; D uncertain. CDR1 SGHVS and CDR2 FQNEAQ come from the germline V gene. Trimming took 6 bases from V and 2 from J, leaving 13 bases between them. This CDR3 spans 14 amino acids.

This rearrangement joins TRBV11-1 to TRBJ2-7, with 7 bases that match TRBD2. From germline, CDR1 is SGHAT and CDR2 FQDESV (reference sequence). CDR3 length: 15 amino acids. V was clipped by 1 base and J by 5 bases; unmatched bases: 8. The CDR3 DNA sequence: TGTGCCAGCAGCTTAGGCCTCACTAGCGACCACGAGCAGTACTTC. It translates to CASSLGLTSDHEQYF. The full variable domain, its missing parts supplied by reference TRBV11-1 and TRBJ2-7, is EAEVAQSPRYKITEKSQAVAFWCDPISGHATLYWYRQILGQGPELLVQFQDESVVDDSQLPKDRFSAERLKGVDSTLKIQPAELGDSAMYLCASSLGLTSDHEQYFGPGTRLTVT.

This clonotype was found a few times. Here the CDR3 DNA reads TGTGCCAGCGTAGGGGGACAGGGGTCCTACGAGCAGTACTTC. Protein: CASVGGQGSYEQYF. The chain is built from TRBV28 and TRBJ2-7, with 10 nucleotides matching TRBD1. CDR3 length equals 14 residues. V was pared by 8 bases and J by 1 base, with 5 bases of the junction left unmatched. CDR1 MDHEN and CDR2 SYDVKM come from the germline V gene.

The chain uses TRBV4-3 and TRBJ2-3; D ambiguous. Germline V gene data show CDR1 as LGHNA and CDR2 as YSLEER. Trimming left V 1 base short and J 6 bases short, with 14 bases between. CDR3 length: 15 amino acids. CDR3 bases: TGCGCCAGCAGCCAAGGGGCGGACCCTCGGGATACGCAGTATTTT. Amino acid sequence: CASSQGADPRDTQYF.

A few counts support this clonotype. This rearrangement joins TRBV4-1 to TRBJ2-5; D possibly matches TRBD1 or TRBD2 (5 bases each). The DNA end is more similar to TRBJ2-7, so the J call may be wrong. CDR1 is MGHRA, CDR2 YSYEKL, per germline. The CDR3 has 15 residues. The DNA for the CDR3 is TGCGCCAGCAGTCATACCGGGACGGGCTACTACGAGCAGTACTTC. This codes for CASSHTGTGYYEQYF.

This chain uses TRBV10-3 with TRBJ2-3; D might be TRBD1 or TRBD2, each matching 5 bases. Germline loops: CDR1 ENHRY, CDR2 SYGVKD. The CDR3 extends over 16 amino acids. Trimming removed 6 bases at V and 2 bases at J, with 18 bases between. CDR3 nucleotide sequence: TGTGCCATCAGGGGACCTCCAGCGGAGAACACAGATACGCAGTATTTT. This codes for CAIRGPPAENTDTQYF.

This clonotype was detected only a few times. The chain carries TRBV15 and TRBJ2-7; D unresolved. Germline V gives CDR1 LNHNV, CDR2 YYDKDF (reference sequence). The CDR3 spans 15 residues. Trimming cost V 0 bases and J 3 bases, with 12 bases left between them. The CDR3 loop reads CATSRDPSDVYEQYF. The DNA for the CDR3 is TGTGCCACCAGCAGAGATCCCTCGGACGTCTACGAGCAGTACTTC. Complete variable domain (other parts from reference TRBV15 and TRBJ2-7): DAMVIQNPRYQVTQFGKPVTLSCSQTLNHNVMYWYQQKSSQAPKLLFHYYDKDFNNEADTPDNFQSRRPNTSFCFLDIRSPGLGDTAMYLCATSRDPSDVYEQYFGPGTRLTVT.

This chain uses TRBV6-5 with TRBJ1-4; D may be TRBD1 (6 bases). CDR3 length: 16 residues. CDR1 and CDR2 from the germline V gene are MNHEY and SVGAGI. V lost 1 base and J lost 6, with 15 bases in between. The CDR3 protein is CASSYYKNRDYEKLFF. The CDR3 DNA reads TGTGCCAGCAGTTACTACAAGAACAGGGATTATGAAAAACTGTTTTTT.

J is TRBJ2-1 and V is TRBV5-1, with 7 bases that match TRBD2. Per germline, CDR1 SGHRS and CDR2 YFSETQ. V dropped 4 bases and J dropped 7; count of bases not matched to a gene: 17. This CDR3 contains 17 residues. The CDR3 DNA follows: TGCGCCAGCAGCATTAAACTGGCGGGAGAGGTTTGGAATGAGCAGTTCTTC. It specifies CASSIKLAGEVWNEQFF. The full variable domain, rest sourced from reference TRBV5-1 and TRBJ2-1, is KAGVTQTPRYLIKTRGQQVTLSCSPISGHRSVSWYQQTPGQGLQFLFEYFSETQRNKGNFPGRFSGRQFSNSRSEMNVSTLELGDSALYLCASSIKLAGEVWNEQFFGPGTRLTVL.

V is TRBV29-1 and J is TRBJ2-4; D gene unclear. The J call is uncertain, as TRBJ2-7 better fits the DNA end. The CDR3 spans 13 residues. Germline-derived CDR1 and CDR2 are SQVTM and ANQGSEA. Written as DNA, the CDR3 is TGCAGCGTTGGCTCCCTTAGTTACTACGAGCAGTACTTC. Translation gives CSVGSLSYYEQYF.